Following are 17 T cell receptor beta chains from one sample sequenced in a study of T cell changes during pregnancy in multiple sclerosis. TCRdb's table, derived via immunoSEQ multiplex PCR, lists solely in-frame clones and lacks some. Of around 48,000 clones in the sample, 80% to 95% were seen once. Sequences were derived from CD4+ T cells from peripheral blood mononuclear cells, sampled in the second trimester of pregnancy. Receptors were obtained from a female donor in good health, enrolled as a control in a pregnancy study.

This chain joins TRBV15 and TRBJ1-2; D possibly corresponds to TRBD1 (6 bases). The V end lost 5 bases, the J end lost 2 bases, and 9 bases lay between the germline ends. The CDR3 sequence is 13 residues long. CDR1 is LNHNV, CDR2 YYDKDF, per germline (reference sequence). DNA of the CDR3: TGTGCCACCAGCCCCGACAGGAACTATGGCTACACCTTC. Encoded protein: CATSPDRNYGYTF.

The chain joins TRBV25-1 to TRBJ2-1, with D maybe TRBD2 (6 bases). This CDR3 region has 14 residues. The germline V and J ends were trimmed by 6 bases and 6 bases, with 15 bases remaining between them. Looked up from germline, CDR1 is MGHDK and CDR2 is SYGVNS. This CDR3 reads CASRGSGGSNEQFF. CDR3 nucleotides: TGTGCCAGCAGAGGGTCAGGAGGGAGCAATGAGCAGTTCTTC.

The rearrangement links TRBV7-9 to TRBJ1-5; TRBD1 matches at 7 bases. After removal of 6 bases from V and 7 bases from J, the junction contained 6 bases not matched to a gene. Germline CDR1 is SEHNR and CDR2 is FQNEAQ (reference sequence). This CDR3 is built from 13 residues. CDR3 nucleotide sequence: TGTGCCAGCAGTCCGACAGGGCTGCAGCCCCAGCATTTT. Amino acid sequence: CASSPTGLQPQHF.

The genes are TRBV5-1 and TRBJ1-2; D might be TRBD1 (5 bases). Germline-derived CDR1 and CDR2 are SGHRS and YFSETQ. CDR3 length: 13 residues. Trimming took 4 bases from V and 6 from J, leaving 13 bases between them. The CDR3 DNA is TGCGCCAGCAGCCTCGGGGGGTTAGATGGCTACACCTTC. Translation: CASSLGGLDGYTF.

V and J are TRBV19 and TRBJ2-7; 12 bases match TRBD1. Germline CDR1 LNHDA, CDR2 SQIVND (reference sequence). The junction had 5 bases not matched to a gene; V was cut back by 6 bases and J by 5 bases. The CDR3 is 14 amino acids. CDR3 coding DNA: TGTGCCAGTAGGAGGGGACAGGGGGCTAACGAGCAGTACTTC. Protein product: CASRRGQGANEQYF.

The chain links TRBV7-2 to TRBJ1-1; D may be TRBD1 (6 bases). This CDR3 is built from 13 residues. CDR1 and CDR2 (germline): SGHTA, FQGNSA. Trimming took 6 bases from V and 4 from J, leaving 12 bases between them. DNA for the CDR3: TGTGCCAGCAGGGGACGAGGGGGCACTGAAGCTTTCTTT. This encodes CASRGRGGTEAFF. The whole variable domain, filled in from reference TRBV7-2 and TRBJ1-1, reads GAGVSQSPSNKVTEKGKDVELRCDPISGHTALYWYRQSLGQGLEFLIYFQGNSAPDKSGLPSDRFSAERTGGSVSTLTIQRTQQEDSAVYLCASRGRGGTEAFFGQGTRLTVV.

DNA of the CDR3: TGTGCCAGCACCATAAGGGGGCAAGAGACCCAGTACTTC. Translation gives CASTIRGQETQYF. The chain links TRBV7-9 to TRBJ2-5; possible D gene TRBD1, 6 bases. Germline CDR1 is SEHNR and CDR2 is FQNEAQ (reference sequence). The CDR3 runs to 13 residues. V dropped 7 bases and J dropped 2 bases, with 11 bases sitting between them.

This clone was found once. The chain has TRBV5-4 and TRBJ2-7; 10 bases match TRBD2. The junction had 5 bases not matched to a gene; V was cut back by 3 bases and J by 2 bases. Germline V CDR1 and CDR2: SGHNT, YYREEE (reference sequence). The CDR3 is made up of 15 amino acids. The CDR3 protein is CASSSSSGGPYEQYF. The CDR3 coding sequence is TGTGCCAGCAGCTCATCTAGCGGGGGTCCCTACGAGCAGTACTTC.

V is TRBV6-5 and J is TRBJ2-7; D remains unclear. Trimming pared 2 bases from V and 4 bases from J, leaving 18 bases between. CDR1 MNHEY and CDR2 SVGAGI come from the germline V gene. The length of the CDR3 is 16 residues. The CDR3 is CASSYTPNRFQYEQYF. DNA of the CDR3: TGTGCCAGCAGTTACACGCCCAACCGTTTTCAGTACGAGCAGTACTTC.

V usage is TRBV7-2 and J usage is TRBJ2-7; D might be TRBD1 (6 bases). V lost 5 bases, J lost 3 bases, and 17 bases lay in between. Looked up from germline, CDR1 is SGHTA and CDR2 is FQGNSA. The CDR3 length is 15 residues. The CDR3 reads CASSLTGQPNYEQYF. As DNA, the CDR3 is TGTGCCAGCAGCCTGACCGGACAGCCCAACTACGAGCAGTACTTC.

The rearrangement uses TRBV21-1 and TRBJ1-1. TRBV21-1 is given as a pseudogene. This CDR3 comprises 14 residues. The CDR3 nucleotides are TGTGCCAGCAGCAAGCAGCAGCGAAACACTGAAGCTTTCTTT. Translating it yields CASSKQQRNTEAFF.

The V gene is TRBV27, the J gene TRBJ2-1, with a tentative D call TRBD2 (6 bases). The CDR3 totals 16 residues. CDR1 is MNHEY, CDR2 SMNVEV, per germline (reference sequence). Trimming shortened V by 6 bases and J by 4 bases, and 19 bases separated the two germline ends. The CDR3 protein is CASRSSSAGHYNEQFF. For the CDR3, the DNA is TGTGCCAGCAGATCCTCTTCTGCGGGGCATTACAATGAGCAGTTCTTC.

The chain couples TRBV27 to TRBJ2-7; TRBD2 might be the D (5 bases). The CDR3 covers 14 residues. Germline V gene data show CDR1 as MNHEY and CDR2 as SMNVEV (reference sequence). The germline V and J ends were trimmed by 5 bases and 12 bases, with 23 bases remaining between them. CDR3 loop: CASSPTRGATWLYF. The CDR3 coding sequence is TGTGCCAGCAGTCCAACCCGGGGAGCGACCTGGCTGTACTTC.

This chain joins TRBV7-8 and TRBJ2-7; no reliable D call. The CDR3 is made up of 11 amino acids. The V gene's germline CDR1 is SGHVS and CDR2 FQNEAQ. The V end was cut by 1 base, the J end by 5 bases, with 3 bases between. This CDR3 is CASSLVNEQYF. In nucleotides, the CDR3 is TGTGCCAGCAGCTTAGTCAACGAGCAGTACTTC.

The J gene is TRBJ2-1, the V gene TRBV19, with 11 bases that match TRBD2. Germline lookup yields CDR1 LNHDA and CDR2 SQIVND (reference sequence). This CDR3 contains 14 residues. Trimming took 5 bases from V and 6 from J; bases not matched to a gene: 3. CDR3 residues: CASSPSGRINEQFF. The DNA for the CDR3 is TGTGCCAGTAGTCCTAGCGGGAGGATCAATGAGCAGTTCTTC. Combining the CDR3 with reference TRBV19 and TRBJ2-1 gives the whole variable domain DGGITQSPKYLFRKEGQNVTLSCEQNLNHDAMYWYRQDPGQGLRLIYYSQIVNDFQKGDIAEGYSVSREKKESFPLTVTSAQKNPTAFYLCASSPSGRINEQFFGPGTRLTVL.

The rearrangement uses TRBV14 and TRBJ2-3, with a possible D match to TRBD1 (5 bases). Trimming shortened V by 4 bases and J by 6 bases, and 14 bases separated the two germline ends. The V gene's germline CDR1 is SGHDN and CDR2 FVKESK. The CDR3 is 14 residues long. The CDR3 DNA sequence: TGTGCCAGCAGCCGAACAGACAGTGCCGATACGCAGTATTTT. It translates to CASSRTDSADTQYF.

The rearrangement joins TRBV9 to TRBJ1-2; possibly TRBD1 for D (6 bases). Germline V gene lookup returns CDR1 SGDLS and CDR2 YYNGEE. With 4 bases removed from V and 4 bases from J, the gap between germline ends came to 14 bases. The length of the CDR3 is 14 residues. For the CDR3, the DNA is TGTGCCAGCAGCAGCGGACAGCCACCCTATGGCTACACCTTC. It translates to CASSSGQPPYGYTF.